What follows are 26 T cell receptor beta chains derived from one specimen sequenced in a study of Ad26.COV2.S vaccination and SARS-CoV-2 variants. Sequencing was performed with immunoSEQ multiplex PCR; in TCRdb, only in-frame clones are kept and a portion is missing. The table records 400,000 or so clones, 75% to 90% of them present only once. Sample treatment: roughly 20 received Ad26.COV2.S at low or high dose, single or two shots; about 5 received placebo; per-sample allocation not given. Samples were taken on day 63 after the first vaccine or placebo injection. The sample was peripheral blood, taken in a trial of Ad26.COV2.S vaccine versus placebo. The receptors were gathered from a person between 18 and 65 years old who received the Ad26.COV2.S COVID-19 vaccine or a placebo.

The V and J genes are TRBV5-1 and TRBJ2-7; D might be TRBD1 (6 bases). CDR1 is SGHRS and CDR2 is YFSETQ in the germline V gene. The CDR3 covers 18 residues. Trimming stripped 0 bases from V and 0 bases from J, with 19 bases between. The CDR3 sequence is CASSLAGSGGRSSYEQYF. The CDR3 DNA sequence: TGCGCCAGCAGCTTGGCCGGGTCTGGGGGCCGCTCCTCCTACGAGCAGTACTTC. The whole variable domain, filled in from reference TRBV5-1 and TRBJ2-7, reads KAGVTQTPRYLIKTRGQQVTLSCSPISGHRSVSWYQQTPGQGLQFLFEYFSETQRNKGNFPGRFSGRQFSNSRSEMNVSTLELGDSALYLCASSLAGSGGRSSYEQYFGPGTRLTVT.

The V gene is TRBV10-3, the J gene TRBJ2-2; 9 nucleotides line up with TRBD1. This CDR3 comprises 17 residues. The V gene's germline CDR1 is ENHRY and CDR2 SYGVKD. Trimming cost V 3 bases and J 4 bases; bases outside gene matches: 9. The CDR3 DNA reads TGTGCCATCAGTGAACGGGGACAGGGTGATATCACCGGGGAGCTGTTTTTT. Its translation is CAISERGQGDITGELFF.

V usage is TRBV6-5 and J usage is TRBJ2-7; a possible D gene is TRBD1 (5 bases). Germline V gives CDR1 MNHEY, CDR2 SVGAGI. The CDR3 has 14 residues. Trimming cost V 5 bases and J 9 bases, with 20 bases left between them. The CDR3: CASSQNVIGDVQYF. The CDR3 DNA is TGTGCCAGCAGTCAGAATGTAATAGGGGATGTGCAGTACTTC.

V gene TRBV2 combines with J gene TRBJ1-3; 8 nucleotides align to TRBD1. The germline V gene has CDR1 SNHLY and CDR2 FYNNEI. This CDR3 has 16 residues. V dropped 2 bases and J dropped 4; count of bases not matched to a gene: 7. The CDR3 DNA follows: TGTGCCAGCAGTGAAACTCAGGGGGCTGGCGGAAACACCATATATTTT. Translating gives CASSETQGAGGNTIYF. Complete variable domain (other parts from reference TRBV2 and TRBJ1-3): EPEVTQTPSHQVTQMGQEVILRCVPISNHLYFYWYRQILGQKVEFLVSFYNNEISEKSEIFDDQFSVERPDGSNFTLKIRSTKLEDSAMYFCASSETQGAGGNTIYFGEGSWLTVV.

V usage is TRBV4-1 and J usage is TRBJ2-2; D is unclear. Per germline, CDR1 MGHRA and CDR2 YSYEKL. The CDR3 runs to 16 residues. V lost 2 bases to trimming and J lost 3 bases, with 13 bases between them. The CDR3 here is CASSQSEGPDTGELFF. Written as DNA, the CDR3 is TGCGCCAGCAGCCAATCGGAAGGGCCCGACACCGGGGAGCTGTTTTTT.

This sequence joins TRBV7-2 and TRBJ1-5; D might be TRBD1 (5 bases). Trimming stripped 5 bases from V and 6 bases from J, with 14 bases between. The V gene's germline CDR1 is SGHTA and CDR2 FQGNSA. The CDR3 sequence is 14 residues long. The CDR3 loop is CASSTQGSFQPQHF. CDR3 sequence (DNA): TGTGCCAGCAGCACTCAGGGTTCTTTTCAGCCCCAGCATTTT.

The chain couples TRBV3-1 (or the pseudogene TRBV3-2) to TRBJ2-3, with D uncertain. V was clipped by 0 bases and J by 4 bases, with 5 bases between them. The CDR3 has 13 residues. In germline, CDR1 is LGHDT, CDR2 YNNKEL (reference sequence). The CDR3 spells CASSQDPADTQYF. CDR3 in DNA: TGTGCCAGCAGCCAAGATCCTGCAGATACGCAGTATTTT.

The chain is built from TRBV5-1 and TRBJ2-6; no firm D call. The V and J ends lost 4 bases and 0 bases respectively, with 11 bases between them. This CDR3 spans 16 amino acids. CDR1 and CDR2 from the germline V gene are SGHRS and YFSETQ. The CDR3 nucleotides read TGCGCCAGCAGCCCAAGCGTGGGCTCTGGGGCCAACGTCCTGACTTTC. Translation gives CASSPSVGSGANVLTF.

This chain joins TRBV18 and TRBJ1-6; D is ambiguous. V lost 5 bases, J lost 7 bases, and 9 bases lay in between. CDR1 KGHSH and CDR2 LQKENI come from the germline V gene. This CDR3 has 13 residues. The CDR3 nucleotides read TGTGCCAGCTCAGGAGCGGGAAATTCACCCCTCCACTTT. Its protein product is CASSGAGNSPLHF.

J is TRBJ2-1 and V is TRBV5-6, with D perhaps being TRBD1 or TRBD2 (5 bases each). The CDR3 sequence is 12 residues long. CDR1 and CDR2 (germline): SGHDT, YYEEEE. V shed 4 bases and J shed 12 bases, with 14 bases lying between them. The CDR3: CASSPGTAGQFF. CDR3 sequence (DNA): TGTGCCAGCAGCCCAGGGACCGCTGGGCAGTTCTTC.

The V gene is TRBV5-4, the J gene TRBJ2-1; no clear D gene. CDR3 length: 17 amino acids. Trimming left V 0 bases short and J 0 bases short, with 13 bases between. Germline assignment: CDR1 SGHNT and CDR2 YYREEE (reference sequence). The DNA of the CDR3 is TGTGCCAGCAGCTTGGACGCAACAGTAAGCTCCTACAATGAGCAGTTCTTC. This translates into CASSLDATVSSYNEQFF.

This chain uses TRBV2 with TRBJ2-5; D is uncertain. The ends were cut back, 4 bases at V and 1 base at J, with 13 bases in the middle. Germline assignment: CDR1 SNHLY and CDR2 FYNNEI. The CDR3 spans 15 residues. The CDR3 protein is CASSGSPGVQETQYF. CDR3 nucleotides: TGTGCCAGCAGTGGCAGTCCTGGCGTCCAAGAGACCCAGTACTTC.

This rearrangement joins TRBV7-9 to TRBJ1-3; a weak D match, TRBD1 (6 bases). V lost 3 bases to trimming and J lost 0 bases, with 12 bases between them. Germline CDR1 and CDR2: SEHNR and FQNEAQ (reference sequence). CDR3 length equals 16 residues. This chain's CDR3 is CASSFATGSSGNTIYF. CDR3 nucleotide sequence: TGTGCCAGCAGCTTTGCCACAGGGAGCTCTGGAAACACCATATATTTT. The full variable domain, completed using reference TRBV7-9 and TRBJ1-3, is DTGVSQNPRHKITKRGQNVTFRCDPISEHNRLYWYRQTLGQGPEFLTYFQNEAQLEKSRLLSDRFSAERPKGSFSTLEIQRTEQGDSAMYLCASSFATGSSGNTIYFGEGSWLTVV.

The gene calls are TRBV27 and TRBJ2-3; possibly TRBD1 for D (5 bases). The germline V gene has CDR1 MNHEY and CDR2 SMNVEV (reference sequence). This CDR3 region has 15 residues. Trimming shortened V by 5 bases and J by 0 bases, and 12 bases separated the two germline ends. The CDR3 DNA follows: TGTGCCAGCAGTGCCCGACAGTATAGCACAGATACGCAGTATTTT. Translating gives CASSARQYSTDTQYF.

This clone has more than one count but fewer than ten. V gene TRBV18 combines with J gene TRBJ1-2; D unresolved. The length of the CDR3 is 14 residues. Trimming left V 2 bases short and J 4 bases short, with 11 bases between. From germline, CDR1 is KGHSH and CDR2 LQKENI. CDR3 amino acids: CASSPAGIGYGYTF. CDR3 bases: TGTGCCAGCTCACCAGCCGGGATCGGCTATGGCTACACCTTC.

This chain's CDR3 is CASSSGGDLDEQYF. The CDR3 DNA reads TGTGCCAGCTCATCGGGGGGGGACTTGGACGAGCAGTACTTC. V gene TRBV18 combines with J gene TRBJ2-7; 8 nucleotides line up with TRBD2. This CDR3 region has 14 residues. After removal of 5 bases from V and 5 bases from J, the junction contained 8 bases not matched to a gene. The germline V gene has CDR1 KGHSH and CDR2 LQKENI.

This chain connects TRBV6-4 to TRBJ1-1; D is uncertain. The ends were cut back, 6 bases at V and 3 bases at J, with 11 bases in the middle. Germline loops: CDR1 MRHNA, CDR2 SNTAGT. CDR3 size: 13 residues. DNA for the CDR3: TGTGCCAGCAGAGCCCCTCCGGACACTGAAGCTTTCTTT. Protein: CASRAPPDTEAFF.

The rearrangement links TRBV4-2 to TRBJ2-5; TRBD2 agrees at 8 bases. Looked up from germline, CDR1 is LGHNA and CDR2 is YNFKEQ. J was trimmed by 7 bases and V by 1 base; bases with no gene match: 5. There are 14 residues in the CDR3. DNA for the CDR3: TGTGCCAGCAGCCAAGGACTAGCGCTGGGGACCCAGTACTTC. It translates to CASSQGLALGTQYF.

The chain has TRBV19 and TRBJ1-1; D gene uncertain. This CDR3 has 12 amino acids. V lost 7 bases to trimming and J lost 11 bases, with 17 bases between them. Germline V CDR1 and CDR2: LNHDA, SQIVND (reference sequence). DNA of the CDR3: TGTGCCAGTAAAGGCAGGTTGGCCGCGGCTTTCTTT. Its translation is CASKGRLAAAFF. The variable domain in full, completed from reference TRBV19 and TRBJ1-1, reads DGGITQSPKYLFRKEGQNVTLSCEQNLNHDAMYWYRQDPGQGLRLIYYSQIVNDFQKGDIAEGYSVSREKKESFPLTVTSAQKNPTAFYLCASKGRLAAAFFGQGTRLTVV.

The rearrangement joins TRBV14 to TRBJ2-3; 11 bases are a match to TRBD2. The CDR3 spans 16 residues. With V trimmed by 2 bases and J by 0 bases, 1 base remained unmatched. Germline CDR1 and CDR2: SGHDN and FVKESK. The CDR3 DNA reads TGTGCCAGCAGCCAAACTAGCGGGGGCAGCACAGATACGCAGTATTTT. The encoded protein is CASSQTSGGSTDTQYF.

The V call is TRBV6-5, the J call TRBJ2-7; possible D gene TRBD2, 5 bases. V was shortened by 7 bases and J by 4 bases, with 17 bases between the two germline ends. This CDR3 has 14 residues. The germline V gene has CDR1 MNHEY and CDR2 SVGAGI. CDR3 in amino acids: CASKIGIANYEQYF. As DNA, the CDR3 is TGTGCCAGCAAAATCGGGATTGCCAATTACGAGCAGTACTTC.

The gene calls are TRBV5-1 and TRBJ2-1; 9 bases match TRBD2. The ends lost 0 bases at V and 8 bases at J; junction bases unmatched: 6. This CDR3 has 15 residues. Germline CDR1 reads SGHRS; CDR2 reads YFSETQ. The CDR3 loop reads CASSLGGGASDEQFF. CDR3 in DNA: TGCGCCAGCAGCTTGGGCGGGGGGGCCTCAGATGAGCAGTTCTTC.

The V and J genes are TRBV19 and TRBJ1-2; weak D call: TRBD1 (6 bases). CDR3 size: 14 residues. Per the germline V gene, CDR1 is LNHDA and CDR2 is SQIVND (reference sequence). V was clipped by 7 bases and J by 4 bases, with 16 bases between them. The CDR3, as DNA: TGTGCCAGTATCAGGACAGTCACGGGCTATGGCTACACCTTC. Protein: CASIRTVTGYGYTF.

This clone was counted a single time. The chain is built from TRBV6-1 and TRBJ2-7, with 8 positions matching TRBD1. Losses at the gene ends were 5 bases for V and 3 bases for J; bases not matched to a gene: 3. Germline V gene lookup returns CDR1 MNHNS and CDR2 SASEGT. There are 13 residues in the CDR3. CDR3 residues: CASSWGQDYEQYF. The CDR3, as DNA: TGTGCCAGCAGTTGGGGACAGGACTACGAGCAGTACTTC.

The chain has TRBV7-2 and TRBJ1-4; D is ambiguous. V was trimmed by 1 base and J by 7 bases, leaving 7 bases between them. The CDR3 sequence is 13 residues long. Germline CDR1 SGHTA, CDR2 FQGNSA. CDR3 loop: CASSLVQVEKLFF. The CDR3 DNA sequence: TGTGCCAGCAGCTTAGTACAAGTTGAAAAACTGTTTTTT.

The genes are TRBV19 and TRBJ2-5, with D perhaps TRBD1 or TRBD2 (5 bases each). The CDR3 is 15 residues long. The V end lost 8 bases, the J end lost 3 bases, and 19 bases lay between the germline ends. Germline V gene sequence: CDR1 LNHDA, CDR2 SQIVND (reference sequence). The CDR3 loop reads CASGMEDGTEETQYF. CDR3 bases: TGTGCCAGTGGGATGGAGGACGGGACCGAAGAGACCCAGTACTTC.